This paragraph covers one T cell receptor (beta chain) sequence. The CDR3 totals 14 residues. V dropped 3 bases and J dropped 8 bases, with 13 bases sitting between them. From germline, CDR1 is LNHDA and CDR2 SQIVND (reference sequence). The data stem from a study of blood T cell repertoires in COVID-19. The protocol was immunoSEQ multiplex PCR, while the TCRdb copy is restricted to in-frame clones and leaves out a portion. The sample has about 290,000 clones, roughly nine tenths seen once. The sequence was obtained from a woman aged 40 to 50 who had recovered from COVID-19. The genes are TRBV19 and TRBJ1-4; D is perhaps TRBD1 (5 bases). Sequences were obtained from PBMCs or T cells enriched from blood (not recorded which). CDR3 sequence reads: CASSIRQGSEKLFF. In DNA, the CDR3 is TGTGCCAGTAGTATTCGCCAGGGATCCGAAAAACTGTTTTTT.